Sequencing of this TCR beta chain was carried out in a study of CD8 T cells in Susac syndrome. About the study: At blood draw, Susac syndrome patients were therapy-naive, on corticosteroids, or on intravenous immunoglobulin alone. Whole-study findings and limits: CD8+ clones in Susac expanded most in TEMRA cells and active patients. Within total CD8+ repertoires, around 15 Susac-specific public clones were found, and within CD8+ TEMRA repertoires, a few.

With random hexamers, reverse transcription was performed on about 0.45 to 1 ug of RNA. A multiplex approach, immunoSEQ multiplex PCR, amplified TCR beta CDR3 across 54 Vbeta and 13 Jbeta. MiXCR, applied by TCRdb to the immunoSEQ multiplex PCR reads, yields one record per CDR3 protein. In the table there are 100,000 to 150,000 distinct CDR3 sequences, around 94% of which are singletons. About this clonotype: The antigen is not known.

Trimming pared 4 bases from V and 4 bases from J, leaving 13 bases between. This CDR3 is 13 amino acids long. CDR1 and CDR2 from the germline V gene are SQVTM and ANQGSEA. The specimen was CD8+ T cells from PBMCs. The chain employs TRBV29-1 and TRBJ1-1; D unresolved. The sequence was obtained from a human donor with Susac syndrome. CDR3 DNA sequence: TGCAGCGTTGTTCCGACTGAAAGCACTGAAGCTTTCTTT. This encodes CSVVPTESTEAFF.